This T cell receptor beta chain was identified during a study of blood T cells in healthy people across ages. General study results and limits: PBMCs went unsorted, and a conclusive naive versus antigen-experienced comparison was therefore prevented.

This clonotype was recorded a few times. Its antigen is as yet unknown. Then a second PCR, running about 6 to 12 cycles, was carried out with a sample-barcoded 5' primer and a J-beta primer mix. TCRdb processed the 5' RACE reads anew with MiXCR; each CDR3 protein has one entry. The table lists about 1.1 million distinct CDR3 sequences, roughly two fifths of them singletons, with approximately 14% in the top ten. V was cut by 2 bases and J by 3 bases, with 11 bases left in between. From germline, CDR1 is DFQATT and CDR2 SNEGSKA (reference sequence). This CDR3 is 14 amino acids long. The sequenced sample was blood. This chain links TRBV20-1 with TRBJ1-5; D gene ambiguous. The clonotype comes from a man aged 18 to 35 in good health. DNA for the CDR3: TGCAGTGCTAGACCTGGCCAGATCAATCAGCCCCAGCATTTT. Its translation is CSARPGQINQPQHF.